Each of the 3 T cell receptor beta chains below was sequenced from the same sample in a study of blood T cell repertoires in COVID-19 (dated by TCRdb to about 2020). Library prep was done by the immunoSEQ multiplex PCR assay. TCRdb retrieved this table from immuneACCESS and kept in-frame rearrangements only. Not all clones are present; in checked studies, unresolved V genes account for under half, and no reason is known for the remainder. The sample table records fewer than 200,000 clones; roughly 80% of these occur just once. The ten largest make up approximately 7.8% of the sample. Specimen: peripheral blood. Source of these receptors: a woman between 55 and 75 years old with COVID-19, enrolled during active disease.

CDR3: CASSLSLGGDTQYF. CDR3 DNA: TGTGCCAGCAGCTTGTCGTTAGGCGGGGATACGCAGTATTTT. This chain links TRBV7-6 with TRBJ2-3; TRBD2 is a possible D gene (5 bases). V was pared by 3 bases and J by 6 bases, with 13 bases between. The CDR3 sequence is 14 residues long. Germline CDR1 and CDR2: SGHVS and FNYEAQ.

This clone has a single count. The chain combines TRBV28 with TRBJ2-7; 10 bases are shared with TRBD1. V was pared by 5 bases and J by 4 bases, with 14 bases of the junction left unmatched. The CDR3 consists of 17 residues. Germline V gene sequence: CDR1 MDHEN, CDR2 SYDVKM. CDR3 region: CASSPRRGQGRRYEQYF. The CDR3 bases are TGTGCCAGCAGTCCCCGCCGGGGACAGGGGCGTAGGTACGAGCAGTACTTC.

The J gene is TRBJ2-2, the V gene TRBV30, with D unclear. The CDR3 has 16 amino acids. The V gene lost 2 bases and the J gene lost 4 bases, with 17 bases spanning the gap. Germline V lookup: CDR1 GTSNPN, CDR2 SVGIG (reference sequence). The CDR3: CAWSLQTRSGTGELFF. In nucleotides, the CDR3 is TGTGCCTGGAGTCTACAAACCCGATCGGGCACCGGGGAGCTGTTTTTT.